This T cell receptor beta chain was recorded in a study of cytomegalovirus exposure and HLA in healthy donors. Whole-study results and caveats: The authors excluded some V segments, including TRBV6-2 and TRBV6-3, as indistinguishable.

A remark on this clone: Its antigen is unknown.

The V and J ends lost 1 base and 1 base respectively, with 11 bases between them. The CDR3 runs to 15 residues. The germline CDR1 and CDR2 sequences are MNHNS and SASEGT. The PCR had 60 Vbeta and 13 Jbeta primers. Profiling relied on immunoSEQ multiplex PCR, and the TCRdb table lists in-frame clones only, not all of them. Seen here are about 150,000 clones, 74% observed once, and the top ten hold approximately 2.1%. The receptor comes from a man aged 25-45 years in good health and CMV-seronegative. The rearrangement links TRBV6-1 to TRBJ2-7; possible D gene TRBD2, 7 bases. What was sequenced was PBMCs. CDR3 coding DNA: TGTGCCAGCAGTGAAGGGGGGGGGCTATCCTACGAGCAGTACTTC. Translated, it gives CASSEGGGLSYEQYF.